Listed below are T cell receptor beta chains from one sample, sequenced in a study of shared T cell receptors in the human thymus. The protocol was immunoSEQ multiplex PCR, while the TCRdb copy is restricted to in-frame clones and leaves out a portion. The top ten hold around 0.0099% of the sample, which has 650,000 to 950,000 clones, 75% to 90% seen once. The same data also went into a second study, on human thymus T cells.

The sequenced sample was thymocytes. All receptors come from a girl less than two years old with a congenital heart defect. CDR3s include the opening cysteine and the closing phenylalanine or tryptophan. A D gene is named only where the DNA matches it firmly. Only part of the rows carry a size: once, few, many, or a class if the clone is expanded.

J gene | clone size | D gene | V gene | CDR3 protein | CDR3 DNA
TRBJ1-2 | once | - | TRBV29-1 | CSVGGAYGYTF | TGCAGCGTTGGTGGGGCCTATGGCTACACCTTC
TRBJ2-2 | - | TRBD1 | TRBV25-1 | CASSDETGVSNTGELFF | TGTGCCAGCAGTGACGAAACAGGGGTTTCGAACACCGGGGAGCTGTTTTTT
TRBJ2-3 | - | TRBD2 | TRBV29-1 | CSVRFSSGGERTDTQYF | TGCAGCGTGAGGTTTTCTAGCGGGGGGGAGAGGACAGATACGCAGTATTTT
TRBJ2-2 | - | TRBD1 | TRBV9 | CASSARGQDPTFTGELFF | TGTGCCAGCAGCGCCCGGGGACAGGATCCTACTTTCACCGGGGAGCTGTTTTTT
TRBJ2-5 | - | TRBD1 | TRBV7-8 | CASSPTGTGYQETQYF | TGTGCCAGCAGCCCGACCGGGACAGGGTACCAAGAGACCCAGTACTTC
TRBJ1-5 | - | - | TRBV23-1 | CASSQACWSEASRNQPQHF | TGCGCCAGCAGTCAAGCCTGTTGGAGTGAGGCGAGTAGGAATCAGCCCCAGCATTTT
TRBJ1-4 | - | TRBD1 | TRBV30 | CAWNTPTQGQGASYNEKLFF | TGTGCCTGGAACACACCAACCCAGGGACAGGGGGCATCCTACAATGAAAAACTGTTTTTT
TRBJ1-1 | - | - | TRBV7-8 | CASSLVTGGVVIEAFF | TGTGCCAGCAGCTTAGTTACGGGGGGGGTTGTGATTGAAGCTTTCTTT
TRBJ2-2 | - | TRBD2 | TRBV7-7 | CASSLEAGGHPNTGELFF | TGTGCCAGCAGCTTAGAAGCGGGGGGTCACCCGAACACCGGGGAGCTGTTTTTT
TRBJ2-3 | - | TRBD2 | TRBV7-6 | CASSLGLAGLSTDTQYF | TGTGCCAGCAGCTTGGGACTAGCGGGGCTGAGTACAGATACGCAGTATTTT
TRBJ1-5 | - | - | TRBV28 | CASSLREGGPYRPNSNQPQHF | TGTGCCAGCAGCCTCAGGGAGGGGGGACCCTACCGGCCTAATAGCAATCAGCCCCAGCATTTT
TRBJ1-2 | - | TRBD1 | TRBV6-6 | CASSTGGGSYGYTF | TGTGCCAGCAGTACAGGGGGCGGTTCCTATGGCTACACCTTC
TRBJ1-2 | once | TRBD1 | TRBV4-1 | CASSHSTPKGGAGPALPYGYTF | TGCGCCAGCAGCCACTCCACCCCTAAAGGGGGCGCGGGCCCAGCATTACCCTATGGCTACACCTTC
TRBJ1-4 | - | TRBD1 | TRBV6-6 | CASRDRINEKLFF | TGTGCCAGCAGGGACAGGATTAATGAAAAACTGTTTTTT
TRBJ1-1 | - | TRBD1 | TRBV9 | CASSAKQTGEAFF | TGTGCCAGCAGCGCAAAACAGACAGGGGAAGCTTTCTTT
TRBJ1-1 | - | TRBD1 | TRBV11-2 | CASSPLGDRGGGNTEAFF | TGTGCCAGCAGCCCTTTGGGGGACAGGGGCGGAGGGAACACTGAAGCTTTCTTT
TRBJ2-1 | - | TRBD1 | TRBV2 | CAKGQGELPSYNEQFF | TGTGCCAAGGGACAGGGGGAACTCCCATCCTACAATGAGCAGTTCTTC
TRBJ1-1 | few | - | TRBV19 | CASSIGRRPGTEAFF | TGTGCCAGTAGTATAGGGCGGCGTCCGGGGACTGAAGCTTTCTTT
TRBJ1-5 | - | - | TRBV10-1 | CASSAAGAQPQHF | TGCGCCAGCAGTGCAGCAGGGGCTCAGCCCCAGCATTTT
TRBJ1-5 | few | - | TRBV4-3 | CASSQDAGRESNQPQHF | TGCGCCAGCAGCCAAGATGCGGGACGGGAGAGCAATCAGCCCCAGCATTTT
TRBJ2-3 | - | - | TRBV7-2 | CASSLRRGTDTQYF | TGTGCCAGCAGCTTGCGCCGGGGCACAGATACGCAGTATTTT
TRBJ1-5 | - | - | TRBV6-5 | CASSYSRGSAQHF | TGTGCCAGCAGTTACTCCCGTGGCTCTGCCCAGCATTTT
TRBJ1-1 | - | TRBD1 | TRBV29-1 | CSASQGGTVLKAEAFF | TGCAGCGCCTCCCAAGGAGGGACAGTCCTTAAAGCTGAAGCTTTCTTT
TRBJ1-3 | - | - | TRBV10-3 | CAISDQTVITSGNTIYF | TGTGCCATCAGTGATCAGACAGTGATAACCTCTGGAAACACCATATATTTT
TRBJ1-4 | - | - | TRBV15 | CATSRQFEKLFF | TGTGCCACCAGCAGACAGTTTGAAAAACTGTTTTTT
TRBJ1-2 | - | - | TRBV28 | CASSFPPRVPYTF | TGTGCCAGCAGTTTCCCCCCGAGGGTGCCCTACACCTTC
TRBJ1-1 | - | - | TRBV28 | CASSPEVATEAFF | TGTGCCAGCAGTCCCGAGGTCGCTACTGAAGCTTTCTTT
TRBJ2-1 | - | TRBD2 | TRBV9 | CASSGRAGGRYNEQFF | TGTGCCAGCAGCGGTCGAGCGGGGGGTCGATACAATGAGCAGTTCTTC
TRBJ1-6 | - | - | TRBV6-1 | CASSEIRSLPSPLHF | TGTGCCAGCAGTGAAATTCGGTCTCTACCGTCACCCCTCCACTTT
TRBJ2-1 | - | TRBD2 | TRBV7-9 | CASSSPGGPDEQFF | TGTGCCAGCAGTTCACCGGGGGGGCCGGATGAGCAGTTCTTC
TRBJ1-3 | - | - | TRBV7-2 | CASSFRTAGNTIYF | TGTGCCAGCAGCTTCCGGACAGCTGGAAACACCATATATTTT
TRBJ2-7 | - | - | TRBV27 | CASSLESGYEQYF | TGTGCCAGCAGTTTAGAGTCCGGTTACGAGCAGTACTTC
TRBJ2-7 | - | - | TRBV4-1 | CASSQQEASGESSYEQYF | TGCGCCAGCAGCCAACAAGAAGCCTCGGGGGAGAGCTCCTACGAGCAGTACTTC
TRBJ2-1 | - | TRBD2 | TRBV12-5 | CASGPTGTSGGPPRNEQFF | TGTGCTAGTGGACCAACCGGGACTAGCGGGGGGCCTCCGAGGAATGAGCAGTTCTTC
TRBJ2-3 | - | - | TRBV7-3 | CASSLRGSADTQYF | TGTGCCAGCAGCTTACGGGGGTCGGCGGATACGCAGTATTTT
TRBJ2-5 | few | TRBD2 | TRBV5-4 | CASSLTGTSGGPLYQETQYF | TGTGCCAGCAGCCTAACCGGAACTAGCGGGGGGCCCTTGTACCAAGAGACCCAGTACTTC
TRBJ1-2 | - | - | TRBV27 | CASSFSGHGYTF | TGTGCCAGCAGTTTTTCTGGGCATGGCTACACCTTC
TRBJ2-3 | once | TRBD2 | TRBV6-1 | CASSEDRSGGEVDTQYF | TGTGCCAGCAGTGAAGATCGGAGCGGGGGGGAGGTGGATACGCAGTATTTT
TRBJ2-5 | - | TRBD1 | TRBV5-1 | CASSSASQGSLQETQYF | TGCGCCAGCAGCTCCGCCTCACAGGGGTCCCTCCAAGAGACCCAGTACTTC
TRBJ2-5 | - | - | TRBV25-1 | CSSAVPQGPAKRETQYF | TGTTCCTCCGCCGTACCGCAGGGGCCAGCCAAAAGAGAGACCCAGTACTTC
TRBJ1-1 | once | TRBD1 | TRBV4-3 | CASSQPSRTGTGVTEAFF | TGCGCCAGCAGCCAACCCTCCCGGACAGGGACAGGGGTCACTGAAGCTTTCTTT
TRBJ1-5 | - | TRBD1 | TRBV28 | CASSNRTGVGQPQHF | TGTGCCAGCAGCAACCGGACAGGGGTTGGACAGCCCCAGCATTTT
TRBJ2-5 | - | - | TRBV4-2 | CASSQGRGGLETQYF | TGTGCCAGCAGCCAAGGCAGGGGTGGGTTGGAGACCCAGTACTTC
TRBJ2-7 | - | - | TRBV4-1 | CASSPGAGVTNEQYF | TGCGCCAGCAGCCCCGGGGCAGGGGTTACGAACGAGCAGTACTTC
TRBJ1-1 | - | TRBD1 | TRBV28 | CASSFSGKGPGTGQENTEAFF | TGTGCCAGCAGTTTTAGCGGTAAGGGCCCCGGGACAGGACAGGAGAACACTGAAGCTTTCTTT
TRBJ1-2 | - | - | TRBV5-6 | CASSFRDTTNYGYTF | TGTGCCAGCAGCTTCCGGGACACCACTAACTATGGCTACACCTTC